This entry describes one T cell receptor beta chain. V was pared by 2 bases and J by 4 bases, with 8 bases between. The CDR3 sequence is 13 residues long. Germline V gene data show CDR1 as LNHDA and CDR2 as SQIVND (reference sequence). Every donor was a healthy person donating bone marrow. A multiplex PCR was run with 60 Vbeta primers and 13 Jbeta primers. Here immunoSEQ multiplex PCR was the method, and the copy in TCRdb shows in-frame clones only, minus some. The repertoire has about 130,000 clones, around 80% of them found once; the top ten carry approximately 1%. The source of the sample is a study of cytomegalovirus exposure and HLA in healthy donors. About the research overall: Drawn from HLA-typed donors, approximately 85 million unique TCRs were held in an early data release.

This TCR came from a woman in her twenties or thirties in good health and CMV-seronegative. Sample: PBMCs. The V gene is TRBV19, the J gene TRBJ1-2, with D unclear. The CDR3 DNA sequence: TGTGCCAGTAGTATAACGGGTAGCTATGGCTACACCTTC. Residues: CASSITGSYGYTF.